The TCR beta chain described here comes from a study of T cells after yellow fever vaccination. Study observations and caveats: Reappearance after the booster was seen for most primary-vaccination clones, at around 95% CD4 and roughly 90% CD8.

Each CDR3 protein is one row after TCRdb ran MiXCR on the 5' RACE reads. The sample includes 400,000 or so distinct CDR3 sequences, 18% seen only once; the top ten take 15% to 20%. On this clonotype itself: Its antigen is unidentified.

CDR3 length equals 15 residues. The V end was cut by 5 bases, the J end by 3 bases, with 13 bases between. Germline V CDR1 and CDR2: LGHNA, YNFKEQ. This chain joins TRBV4-2 and TRBJ1-4; D is undetermined. This TCR was recovered from a man younger than 35 who received the YFV17D yellow fever vaccine. Sequences were derived from PBMCs, sampled before the yellow fever booster vaccination. This CDR3 is CASSTAGNSNEKLFF. The DNA for the CDR3 is TGTGCCAGCAGCACTGCAGGAAATTCTAATGAAAAACTGTTTTTT.